Each of the 16 T cell receptor beta chains below was sequenced from the same sample in a study of cytomegalovirus exposure and HLA in healthy donors. 60 Vbeta and 13 Jbeta primers were used in PCR. Generated by immunoSEQ multiplex PCR, the TCRdb table keeps only in-frame clones and is missing some. The table records 140,000 or so clones, approximately 80% of them present only once. The sequencing sample was made of PBMCs. Source of these receptors: a middle-aged man in good health and CMV-seronegative.

This rearrangement joins TRBV6-1 to TRBJ2-1, with 13 bases fitting TRBD2. The CDR3 is made up of 15 amino acids. V shed 2 bases and J 10 bases; nucleotides not matched to a gene: 5. From germline, CDR1 is MNHNS and CDR2 SASEGT. CDR3 amino acids: CASSEPGLAGWEQFF. In DNA, the CDR3 is TGTGCCAGCAGTGAACCGGGACTAGCGGGGTGGGAGCAGTTCTTC.

V usage is TRBV11-2 and J usage is TRBJ2-5, with D possibly TRBD2 on 5 matching bases. The CDR3 is 13 amino acids. Trimming took 4 bases from V and 6 from J, leaving 12 bases between them. Looked up from germline, CDR1 is SGHAT and CDR2 is FQNNGV. The chain's CDR3 is CASSSGGHQTQYF. DNA for the CDR3: TGTGCCAGCAGCTCAGGAGGTCACCAGACCCAGTACTTC.

This clone was found a few times. This chain uses TRBV28 with TRBJ2-2; D possibly corresponds to TRBD2 (5 bases). This CDR3 comprises 14 residues. Per the germline V gene, CDR1 is MDHEN and CDR2 is SYDVKM. Between the trimmed V and J ends, which lost 6 bases and 6 bases, there was a span of 14 bases. This chain's CDR3 is CASSLKVRAGELFF. The CDR3 region has the DNA TGTGCCAGCAGCCTCAAGGTGCGGGCCGGGGAGCTGTTTTTT.

The rearrangement links TRBV14 to TRBJ1-2; D perhaps matches TRBD1 (5 bases). The CDR3 extends over 15 amino acids. Trimming left V 4 bases short and J 4 bases short, with 16 bases between. The germline V gene encodes CDR1 SGHDN and CDR2 FVKESK. In nucleotides, the CDR3 is TGTGCCAGCAGCCGCGCCGGGGCGGGAGTCTATGGCTACACCTTC. The encoded protein is CASSRAGAGVYGYTF.

The CDR3 reads CASSLSGSRSYEQYF. CDR3 in DNA: TGTGCCAGCAGCTTATCAGGGTCTCGTTCCTACGAGCAGTACTTC. The rearrangement uses TRBV7-9 and TRBJ2-7, with a tentative D call TRBD1 (5 bases). There are 15 residues in the CDR3. V lost 2 bases and J 1 base, leaving 12 bases between the germline ends. Germline CDR1 reads SEHNR; CDR2 reads FQNEAQ (reference sequence).

The count of this clone is one. The CDR3, as DNA: TGTGCCAGCAGTGCGGTGCTCTCCTACAATGAGCAGTTCTTC. This gives the protein CASSAVLSYNEQFF. The chain links TRBV6-4 to TRBJ2-1; D ambiguous. This CDR3 spans 14 amino acids. Germline V lookup: CDR1 MRHNA, CDR2 SNTAGT. V was clipped by 4 bases and J by 0 bases, with 7 bases between them.

V and J are TRBV25-1 and TRBJ1-1, with 7 bases that match TRBD1. The CDR3 runs to 16 residues. J was trimmed by 0 bases and V by 4 bases; bases with no gene match: 8. The germline gives CDR1 MGHDK, CDR2 SYGVNS. CDR3 in DNA: TGTGCCAGCAGTGCCTACAGGGGCGGAATGAACACTGAAGCTTTCTTT. Protein sequence: CASSAYRGGMNTEAFF. Variable domain in full (rest from reference TRBV25-1 and TRBJ1-1): EADIYQTPRYLVIGTGKKITLECSQTMGHDKMYWYQQDPGMELHLIHYSYGVNSTEKGDLSSESTVSRIRTEHFPLTLESARPSHTSQYLCASSAYRGGMNTEAFFGQGTRLTVV.

This chain joins TRBV11-2 and TRBJ2-3; TRBD2 aligns across 8 bases. The CDR3 consists of 18 residues. Looked up from germline, CDR1 is SGHAT and CDR2 is FQNNGV. Trimming removed 3 bases from V and 5 bases from J; junction bases left unmatched: 16. The CDR3 nucleotides are TGTGCCAGCAGCTTTCCCCCCACGAGCGGGGGCCCACGAGATACGCAGTATTTT. Its translation is CASSFPPTSGGPRDTQYF.

The chain links TRBV6-6 to TRBJ1-5; TRBD1 aligns across 10 bases. Germline-derived CDR1 and CDR2 are MNHNY and SVGAGI (reference sequence). Losses at the gene ends were 5 bases for V and 4 bases for J; bases not matched to a gene: 5. The CDR3 extends over 15 amino acids. The CDR3 DNA reads as TGTGCCAGCAGTCCAGGGGACAGGGGAAATCAGCCCCAGCATTTT. Its protein product is CASSPGDRGNQPQHF.

With respect to this clone: The same CDR3 can be traced to other DNA sequences in this sample. The CDR3 loop is CASSIQGNEKLFF. The CDR3 DNA follows: TGTGCCAGTAGTATCCAGGGGAATGAAAAACTGTTTTTT. This sequence joins TRBV19 and TRBJ1-4; D is perhaps TRBD1 (6 bases). The length of the CDR3 is 13 residues. Germline V gives CDR1 LNHDA, CDR2 SQIVND (reference sequence). Between the trimmed V and J ends, which lost 3 bases and 5 bases, there was a span of 7 bases.

V is TRBV19 and J is TRBJ1-2; TRBD1 aligns across 7 bases. With V trimmed by 0 bases and J by 6 bases, 7 bases remained unmatched. This CDR3 contains 15 residues. The germline gives CDR1 LNHDA, CDR2 SQIVND (reference sequence). The CDR3 DNA follows: TGTGCCAGTAGTATAGATCCAGGGGGTCGTAATGGCTACACCTTC. This encodes CASSIDPGGRNGYTF.

This clone was recorded a few times. The V call is TRBV2, the J call TRBJ2-5; TRBD1 matches at 10 bases. The CDR3 is 15 residues long. CDR1 is SNHLY, CDR2 FYNNEI, per germline. After removal of 6 bases from V and 1 base from J, the junction contained 5 bases not matched to a gene. CDR3 sequence (DNA): TGTGCCAGCAGAGGGACAGGGGCCCCCCAAGAGACCCAGTACTTC. Translated: CASRGTGAPQETQYF.

This chain joins TRBV30 and TRBJ2-6; D possibly corresponds to TRBD2 (5 bases). The CDR3 covers 16 residues. The V and J ends lost 7 bases and 2 bases respectively, with 18 bases between them. Germline values: CDR1 GTSNPN, CDR2 SVGIG (reference sequence). The CDR3 sequence: CASTQLGGAGANVLTF. DNA for the CDR3: TGTGCCTCGACCCAGCTTGGAGGAGCTGGGGCCAACGTCCTGACTTTC.

V gene TRBV5-6 combines with J gene TRBJ2-3; D is uncertain. CDR3 length equals 14 residues. V was clipped by 0 bases and J by 2 bases, with 7 bases between them. Germline CDR1 SGHDT, CDR2 YYEEEE. In DNA, the CDR3 is TGTGCCAGCAGCTTGGCGAGCATCACAGATACGCAGTATTTT. This encodes CASSLASITDTQYF.

The rearrangement uses TRBV6-1 and TRBJ1-6, with 8 nucleotides matching TRBD1. The V segment lost 4 bases and the J segment 7 bases; nucleotides outside the gene matches: 9. The CDR3 extends over 16 amino acids. The germline V gene has CDR1 MNHNS and CDR2 SASEGT. The DNA of the CDR3 is TGTGCCAGCAGTGCGTGGGTGGACAGGGAAAATTCACCCCTCCACTTT. Its protein is CASSAWVDRENSPLHF.

This chain uses TRBV18 with TRBJ1-1; unclear D gene. Germline values: CDR1 KGHSH, CDR2 LQKENI. This CDR3 comprises 14 residues. V lost 3 bases and J 1 base, leaving 9 bases between the germline ends. The CDR3 DNA follows: TGTGCCAGCTCACCCGACACACCGAACACTGAAGCTTTCTTT. Its translation: CASSPDTPNTEAFF.